The clone carrying this T cell receptor beta chain has a count of ten or more. RNA transcripts were the template for amplifying TCR beta CDR3 regions. Carried out on the TCR CDR3, a first-round RT-PCR used the HTBI primer set. MiXCR, run by TCRdb on the multiplex PCR reads, gives a single entry per CDR3 protein. The sample has about 500,000 distinct CDR3 sequences; around 17% are singletons. Graves' hyperthyroidism was deemed stable given no ophthalmopathy progression within 18 months. Those with hyperthyroidism were 18 to 65 years old, newly diagnosed, and ill for under 2 months. The source of the sample is a study of T cells in Graves' hyperthyroidism and ophthalmopathy. Across the study: The initial diagnosis was the point when peripheral blood was collected, ahead of any treatment.

This TCR was sampled from a woman between 18 and 29 years old with Graves' hyperthyroidism. The source material was blood.

The CDR3 nucleotides read TGTGCCAGCAGCCGATCGGGACGATACTCCTACGAGCAGTACTTC. Its protein product is CASSRSGRYSYEQYF. This rearrangement joins TRBV7-9 to TRBJ2-7; possibly TRBD1 or TRBD2 for D (5 bases each). CDR1 and CDR2 (germline): SEHNR, FQNEAQ (reference sequence). The length of the CDR3 is 15 residues. Trimming took off 5 bases at V and 0 bases at J, with 14 bases between the two ends.